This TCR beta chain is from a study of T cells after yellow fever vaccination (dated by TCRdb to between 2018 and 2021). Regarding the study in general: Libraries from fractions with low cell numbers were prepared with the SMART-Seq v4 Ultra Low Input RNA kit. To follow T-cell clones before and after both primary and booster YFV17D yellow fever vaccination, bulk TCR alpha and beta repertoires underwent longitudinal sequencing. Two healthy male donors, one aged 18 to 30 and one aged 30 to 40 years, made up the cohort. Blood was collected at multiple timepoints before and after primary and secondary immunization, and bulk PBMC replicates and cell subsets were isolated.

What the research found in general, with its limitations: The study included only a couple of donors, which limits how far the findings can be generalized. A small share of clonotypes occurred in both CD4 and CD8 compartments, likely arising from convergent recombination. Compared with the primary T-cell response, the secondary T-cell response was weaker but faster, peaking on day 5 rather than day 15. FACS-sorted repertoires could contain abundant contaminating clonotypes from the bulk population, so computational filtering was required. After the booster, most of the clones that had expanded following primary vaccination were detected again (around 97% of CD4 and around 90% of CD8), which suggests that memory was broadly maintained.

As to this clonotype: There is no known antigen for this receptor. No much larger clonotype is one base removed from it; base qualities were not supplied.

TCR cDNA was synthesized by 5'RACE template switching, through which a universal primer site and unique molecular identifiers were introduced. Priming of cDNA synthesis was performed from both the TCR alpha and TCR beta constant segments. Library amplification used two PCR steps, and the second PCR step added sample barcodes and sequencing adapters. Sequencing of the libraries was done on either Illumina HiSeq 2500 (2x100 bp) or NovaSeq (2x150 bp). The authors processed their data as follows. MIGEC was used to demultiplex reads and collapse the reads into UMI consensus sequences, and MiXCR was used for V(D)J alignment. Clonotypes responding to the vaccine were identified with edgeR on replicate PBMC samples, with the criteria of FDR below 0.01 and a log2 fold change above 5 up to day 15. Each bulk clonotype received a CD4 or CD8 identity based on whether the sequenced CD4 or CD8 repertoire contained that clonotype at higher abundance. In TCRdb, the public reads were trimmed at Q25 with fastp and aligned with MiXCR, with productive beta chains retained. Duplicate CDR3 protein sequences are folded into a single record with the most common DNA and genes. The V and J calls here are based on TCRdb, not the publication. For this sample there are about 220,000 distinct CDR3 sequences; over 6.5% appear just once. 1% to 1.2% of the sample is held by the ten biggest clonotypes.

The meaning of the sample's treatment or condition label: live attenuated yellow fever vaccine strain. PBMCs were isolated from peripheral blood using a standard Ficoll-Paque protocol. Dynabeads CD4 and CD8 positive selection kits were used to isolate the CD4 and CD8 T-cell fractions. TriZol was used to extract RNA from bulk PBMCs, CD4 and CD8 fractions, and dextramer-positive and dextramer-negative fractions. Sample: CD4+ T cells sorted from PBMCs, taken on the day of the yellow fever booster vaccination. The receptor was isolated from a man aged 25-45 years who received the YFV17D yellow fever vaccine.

The nucleotide sequence reads TGCGCCAGCAGCCAAAGATGGGGACTAGCGGGAGAGGCCTACGAGCAGTACTTC. Translated, it gives CASSQRWGLAGEAYEQYF. The rearrangement joined TRBV4-3 to TRBJ2-7, with 14 middle bases fitting TRBD2. From its cysteine to its phenylalanine, the CDR3 spans 18 amino acids. Just the 54-base CDR3 DNA is kept, in frame starting at base 1. The junction shows trimming of 2 bases on V and 2 bases on J, and the gene matches do not reach 8 bases of it. CDR1 and CDR2 are drawn from the germline V gene: LGHNA, YSLEER.